These 30 T cell receptor beta chains share one sample of origin, sequenced in a study of blood T cell repertoires in COVID-19. Libraries were prepared by immunoSEQ multiplex PCR; TCRdb keeps only in-frame clonotypes and omits some of them. The sample contains 200,000 to 250,000 clones, around 80% of which appear only once. The sample was peripheral blood. The receptors shown here come from a woman between 70 and 85 years old with acute or convalescent COVID-19.

The V gene is TRBV10-3, the J gene TRBJ2-7, with TRBD1 matching over 7 bases. The CDR3 has 13 residues. J gave up 3 bases and V 10 bases, and 9 bases lay outside the gene matches. Germline assignment: CDR1 ENHRY and CDR2 SYGVKD. CDR3 in DNA: TGTGCCACCGTGCCACAGGGGCACTACGAGCAGTACTTC. Amino acids: CATVPQGHYEQYF.

V usage is TRBV11-2 and J usage is TRBJ1-1; D might be TRBD1 (6 bases). CDR1 and CDR2 from the germline V gene are SGHAT and FQNNGV. V was cut by 4 bases and J by 2 bases, with 11 bases left in between. This CDR3 comprises 14 residues. Written as DNA, the CDR3 is TGTGCCAGCAGCTCCCCAGGGGCCAACACTGAAGCTTTCTTT. Encoded protein: CASSSPGANTEAFF.

This clone was seen ten or more times. The V gene is TRBV28, the J gene TRBJ2-7, with 7 positions matching TRBD1. After removal of 5 bases from V and 1 base from J, the junction contained 11 bases not matched to a gene. CDR1 and CDR2 (germline): MDHEN, SYDVKM. This CDR3 contains 16 residues. CDR3 sequence reads: CASSSKMGQTSYEQYF. CDR3 sequence (DNA): TGTGCCAGCAGTAGTAAAATGGGACAGACGTCCTACGAGCAGTACTTC.

This clone occurred a few times. The chain joins TRBV10-3 to TRBJ2-7; the match to TRBD1 covers 9 bases. CDR1 is ENHRY, CDR2 SYGVKD, per germline. Trimming cost V 2 bases and J 4 bases; bases outside gene matches: 6. The CDR3 runs to 15 residues. This CDR3 is CAISELRDREYEQYF. CDR3 DNA sequence: TGTGCCATCAGTGAGCTCCGGGACAGGGAGTACGAGCAGTACTTC.

The chain couples TRBV21-1 to TRBJ2-1; TRBD2 is the table's D call, not checked against the DNA. TRBV21-1 is classified as a pseudogene. This CDR3 spans 12 amino acids. CDR3 amino acids: CASSGTTREQFF. Written as DNA, the CDR3 is TGTGCCAGCAGCGGGACTACCAGGGAGCAGTTCTTC.

The V and J genes are TRBV27 and TRBJ2-7; 12 bases agree with TRBD2. This CDR3 has 15 amino acids. V shed 3 bases and J 6 bases; nucleotides not matched to a gene: 6. Germline V gene lookup returns CDR1 MNHEY and CDR2 SMNVEV (reference sequence). The CDR3 region is CASSFGLAGLGEQYF. Here the CDR3 DNA reads TGTGCCAGCAGTTTCGGACTAGCGGGATTAGGCGAGCAGTACTTC.

The chain uses TRBV4-1 and TRBJ1-5; perhaps TRBD1 as D (6 bases). The CDR3 spans 18 residues. In germline, CDR1 is MGHRA, CDR2 YSYEKL. Between the trimmed V and J ends, which lost 1 base and 2 bases, there was a span of 18 bases. This CDR3 is CASSQVGGRGKGNQPQHF. The DNA of the CDR3 is TGCGCCAGCAGCCAAGTAGGGGGACGGGGAAAAGGCAATCAGCCCCAGCATTTT.

The table lists this clone with a few counts. The chain links TRBV10-3 to TRBJ1-4; D not certain. V shed 3 bases and J shed 6 bases, with 11 bases lying between them. Per germline, CDR1 ENHRY and CDR2 SYGVKD. The CDR3 runs to 14 residues. CDR3 nucleotide sequence: TGTGCCATCAGTGAACGAGGAGGTGATGAAAAACTGTTTTTT. Its protein product is CAISERGGDEKLFF.

The chain carries TRBV7-2 and TRBJ1-2; D not resolved. The CDR3 contains 13 residues. Trimming removed 2 bases at V and 8 bases at J, with 12 bases between. Germline V gives CDR1 SGHTA, CDR2 FQGNSA. The CDR3 DNA follows: TGTGCCAGCAGCTTAACGGGCGGGGTCGGCTACACCTTC. Translating gives CASSLTGGVGYTF.

The chain uses TRBV19 and TRBJ1-1; 8 bases are shared with TRBD1. Germline loops: CDR1 LNHDA, CDR2 SQIVND (reference sequence). V lost 7 bases, J lost 0 bases, and 7 bases stayed unmatched. The CDR3 length is 15 residues. CDR3 amino acids: CASTSGQGLNTEAFF. CDR3 coding DNA: TGTGCCAGTACCTCAGGACAGGGCCTGAACACTGAAGCTTTCTTT.

The genes are TRBV3-1 (or the pseudogene TRBV3-2) and TRBJ2-1; TRBD2 is a possible D gene (6 bases). Germline values: CDR1 LGHDT, CDR2 YNNKEL (reference sequence). The CDR3 length is 12 residues. Deletions cut 11 bases from V and 10 bases from J, with 18 bases between. CDR3: CAASLEGREQFF. In nucleotides, the CDR3 is TGTGCCGCAAGCTTGGAGGGCCGCGAGCAGTTCTTC.

The genes are TRBV6-5 and TRBJ1-2, with 7 bases matching TRBD1. This CDR3 contains 15 residues. Germline CDR1 MNHEY, CDR2 SVGAGI. V shed 6 bases, J shed 3 bases, and the junction held 10 bases outside the gene matches. The CDR3 DNA reads TGTGCCAGCAGGGGACAGTCGGTGATGGACTATGGCTACACCTTC. Protein product: CASRGQSVMDYGYTF.

The chain uses TRBV2 and TRBJ2-1; D is ambiguous. The CDR3 is made up of 16 amino acids. Germline CDR1 SNHLY, CDR2 FYNNEI. V gave up 1 base and J gave up 4 bases, with 14 bases separating them. The CDR3 bases are TGTGCCAGCAGTGAAGTACGCGTCGCCGCTTACAATGAGCAGTTCTTC. It is translated as CASSEVRVAAYNEQFF.

The CDR3, as DNA: TGTGCCAGCAGTCCGTCGCAGTCAGCTAACTATGGCTACACCTTC. Protein: CASSPSQSANYGYTF. V is TRBV6-5 and J is TRBJ1-2; D is unclear. The CDR3 covers 15 residues. Germline V gene lookup returns CDR1 MNHEY and CDR2 SVGAGI. V was clipped by 5 bases and J by 0 bases, with 13 bases between them.

The chain has TRBV28 and TRBJ2-1, with 10 bases lining up with TRBD2. V was clipped by 6 bases and J by 14 bases; unmatched bases: 22. The CDR3 is 17 amino acids. CDR1 and CDR2 from the germline V gene are MDHEN and SYDVKM. CDR3 sequence: CASRPSDGTGSTSGEFF. In nucleotides, the CDR3 is TGTGCCAGCAGGCCGTCCGACGGGACAGGCAGTACTAGCGGGGAGTTCTTC. The full variable domain, rest sourced from reference TRBV28 and TRBJ2-1, is DVKVTQSSRYLVKRTGEKVFLECVQDMDHENMFWYRQDPGLGLRLIYFSYDVKMKEKGDIPEGYSVSREKKERFSLILESASTNQTSMYLCASRPSDGTGSTSGEFFGPGTRLTVL.

The rearrangement joins TRBV2 to TRBJ1-1; 7 nucleotides agree with TRBD1. With V trimmed by 6 bases and J by 0 bases, 7 bases remained unmatched. CDR1 and CDR2 from the germline V gene are SNHLY and FYNNEI. There are 15 residues in the CDR3. The CDR3 nucleotides are TGTGCCAGCAGGGGCACAGGGGAGGTGAACACTGAAGCTTTCTTT. It encodes CASRGTGEVNTEAFF. The variable domain in full, with the rest retrieved from reference TRBV2 and TRBJ1-1, is EPEVTQTPSHQVTQMGQEVILRCVPISNHLYFYWYRQILGQKVEFLVSFYNNEISEKSEIFDDQFSVERPDGSNFTLKIRSTKLEDSAMYFCASRGTGEVNTEAFFGQGTRLTVV.

The chain uses TRBV7-4 and TRBJ1-5, with TRBD1 matching 7 bases. Germline CDR1 and CDR2: SGHVT and SQSDAQ. V was clipped by 5 bases and J by 6 bases; unmatched bases: 4. The CDR3 length is 13 residues. The CDR3 protein is CASSHTGVQPQHF. The CDR3 DNA reads as TGTGCCAGCAGCCACACAGGGGTTCAGCCCCAGCATTTT.

The sample holds a few counts of this clone. The chain recombines TRBV29-1 with TRBJ1-2; D is uncertain. The CDR3 totals 13 residues. CDR1 SQVTM and CDR2 ANQGSEA come from the germline V gene. Trimming pared 6 bases from V and 6 bases from J, leaving 17 bases between. The CDR3 nucleotides are TGCAGCGTACGAGCCGGAGCGGTAAATGGCTACACCTTC. Residues: CSVRAGAVNGYTF.

The chain recombines TRBV19 with TRBJ2-5; the D gene is possibly TRBD1 (6 bases). CDR3 size: 15 residues. Per the germline V gene, CDR1 is LNHDA and CDR2 is SQIVND (reference sequence). V was shortened by 3 bases and J by 4 bases, with 15 bases between the two germline ends. The CDR3 coding sequence is TGTGCCAGTAGTATCTTGGGGGCCGGGCGAGAGACCCAGTACTTC. It encodes CASSILGAGRETQYF.

On this clone: This CDR3 is also generated by other DNA sequences in the sample. V gene TRBV30 combines with J gene TRBJ1-2; 7 bases agree with TRBD1. CDR3 length: 15 amino acids. The junction had 8 bases not matched to a gene; V was cut back by 2 bases and J by 2 bases. The germline V gene has CDR1 GTSNPN and CDR2 SVGIG (reference sequence). As DNA, the CDR3 is TGTGCCTGGAGTCCTCGTCGGACAGGAAACTATGGCTACACCTTC. Protein sequence: CAWSPRRTGNYGYTF.

This clone was seen a handful of times. The V gene is TRBV4-2, the J gene TRBJ2-1, with no clear D. CDR3 length: 15 residues. With 0 bases removed from V and 7 bases from J, the gap between germline ends came to 13 bases. Germline V gene sequence: CDR1 LGHNA, CDR2 YNFKEQ. The CDR3 DNA sequence: TGTGCCAGCAGCCAAGAAGTCTCTACGCTTAATGAGCAGTTCTTC. Its translation is CASSQEVSTLNEQFF.

The sample holds a few counts of this clone. CDR3 coding DNA: TGTGCCAGCAAGAGGGGGGGGCCCAATCAGCCCCAGCATTTT. Residues: CASKRGGPNQPQHF. J is TRBJ1-5 and V is TRBV27, with D possibly TRBD1 on 6 matching bases. Trimming removed 7 bases at V and 3 bases at J, with 13 bases between. The germline V gene has CDR1 MNHEY and CDR2 SMNVEV (reference sequence). This CDR3 is 14 amino acids long.

As to this clone: Distinct nucleotide sequences in the sample also encode this CDR3. The rearrangement joins TRBV28 to TRBJ2-5; 8 bases fit TRBD1. This CDR3 has 13 amino acids. Germline V lookup: CDR1 MDHEN, CDR2 SYDVKM. The ends lost 4 bases at V and 4 bases at J; junction bases unmatched: 2. The CDR3 DNA sequence: TGTGCCAGCAGTTCCGGGACAGGAGAGACCCAGTACTTC. This gives the protein CASSSGTGETQYF.

The table lists this clone with a few counts. This chain connects TRBV28 to TRBJ1-1; TRBD1 might be the D (5 bases). The germline gives CDR1 MDHEN, CDR2 SYDVKM. V dropped 3 bases and J dropped 1 base, with 9 bases sitting between them. The CDR3 totals 14 residues. The CDR3 nucleotides are TGTGCCAGCAGTTTGGCGGGGGGGAACACTGAAGCTTTCTTT. Amino acid sequence: CASSLAGGNTEAFF.

The chain carries TRBV19 and TRBJ2-1, with TRBD2 matching 7 bases. J was trimmed by 1 base and V by 7 bases; bases with no gene match: 4. Germline V lookup: CDR1 LNHDA, CDR2 SQIVND (reference sequence). This CDR3 is built from 14 residues. The chain's CDR3 is CASKAGESYNEQFF. CDR3 nucleotide sequence: TGTGCCAGTAAGGCGGGAGAGTCCTACAATGAGCAGTTCTTC.

Regarding this clone: Its ends do not fully match the called genes, so a read error is possible. V usage is TRBV4-1 and J usage is TRBJ1-4; 8 bases are a match to TRBD1. Germline CDR1 and CDR2: MGHRA and YSYEKL. The CDR3 loop spans 15 amino acids. The DNA for the CDR3 is TGCGCCAGCAGCCAGGGGACAGGCGCTAACGAAAAACTGTTTTTT. Protein: CASSQGTGANEKLFF.

This clone was seen just once. The V gene is TRBV30, the J gene TRBJ1-5; D ambiguous. The CDR3 runs to 14 residues. Germline assignment: CDR1 GTSNPN and CDR2 SVGIG (reference sequence). Deletions cut 3 bases from V and 0 bases from J, with 9 bases between. CDR3 nucleotide sequence: TGTGCCTGGAGCCCCGGAGATAGCAATCAGCCCCAGCATTTT. This translates into CAWSPGDSNQPQHF.

The chain recombines TRBV5-4 with TRBJ1-1, with 7 bases aligning to TRBD1. The V gene's germline CDR1 is SGHNT and CDR2 YYREEE (reference sequence). The CDR3 is made up of 15 amino acids. Trimming removed 6 bases from V and 2 bases from J; junction bases left unmatched: 10. CDR3 DNA: TGTGCCAGCAATGGAAAGGGGGCTGATAACACTGAAGCTTTCTTT. It is translated as CASNGKGADNTEAFF. Full variable domain (remainder filled in from reference TRBV5-4 and TRBJ1-1): ETGVTQSPTHLIKTRGQQVTLRCSSQSGHNTVSWYQQALGQGPQFIFQYYREEENGRGNFPPRFSGLQFPNYSSELNVNALELDDSALYLCASNGKGADNTEAFFGQGTRLTVV.

The chain couples TRBV7-8 to TRBJ2-7; D might be TRBD1 (6 bases). CDR3 length: 14 residues. V was cut by 4 bases and J by 3 bases, with 13 bases left in between. Germline V gives CDR1 SGHVS, CDR2 FQNEAQ. The CDR3 nucleotides are TGTGCCAGCAGCTCCCTGGGGGCCATCTACGAGCAGTACTTC. Amino acid sequence: CASSSLGAIYEQYF.

The V and J genes are TRBV6-5 and TRBJ2-1; TRBD2 matches 9 bases. The CDR3 is 15 residues long. After removal of 1 base from V and 8 bases from J, the junction contained 6 bases not matched to a gene. From germline, CDR1 is MNHEY and CDR2 SVGAGI. CDR3 DNA: TGTGCCAGCAGTTACTTCGGGACTAGCTTCGATGAGCAGTTCTTC. Its protein product is CASSYFGTSFDEQFF.